This T cell receptor beta chain comes out of a study of PD-1 blockade in classical Hodgkin lymphoma (dated by TCRdb to 2018 to 2020). In the study overall: Nivolumab dosing was 3 mg/kg intravenously every 2 weeks, continuing until either disease progression or unacceptable toxicity. To define a peripheral blood immune signature of response to PD-1 blockade in classical Hodgkin lymphoma, the study combined TCR beta sequencing with CyTOF.

The CDR3 holds 13 amino acids from the cysteine to the phenylalanine. CDR3 DNA is the only sequence kept; it has 39 bases, read in frame from the first base. For this chain, trimming is 7 bases at the V end and 5 bases at the J end, and the number of junction bases without a gene match is 3. The germline V gene specifies ENHRY as CDR1 and SYGVKD as CDR2. Genomic DNA was extracted with the Qiagen DNeasy kit from unsorted PBMCs and from negatively selected CD4+ and CD8+ fractions. TCR beta CDR3 regions were amplified by immunoSEQ multiplex PCR using primers annealing to V and J segments. A synthetic immune receptor repertoire was used to minimize amplification bias, and any residual bias was removed computationally once sequencing was done. Turning to the authors' computational methods: Repertoire diversity was quantified as the Shannon entropy index using custom Python scripts. The unsorted, CD4+ and CD8+ repertoires were each analyzed separately, with the exception of combined analyses, where CD4+ and CD8+ sequences were merged in silico. Clonal expansion was defined as at least a 2-fold frequency increase after treatment relative to C1D1, with a pseudocount of 0.5 for undetected baseline clones. Singleton clones were defined as clones with 0 or 1 copy at C1D1, and non-singleton clones were defined as clones with 2 or more copies. Clones expanded in unsorted samples were annotated as CD4+, CD8+ or unknown by matching protein sequences in sorted samples from the same patient. Wilcoxon tests on paired samples were used to test diversity changes from C1D1 to C4D1. TCRdb retrieved this table from immuneACCESS and kept in-frame rearrangements only. Not all clones are present; in checked studies, unresolved V genes account for under half, and no reason is known for the remainder. V, J and clone size are taken as reported in that table, and D and trimming were inferred from the DNA itself. This sample is represented by roughly 40,000 clones; about nine tenths of them were singletons. The ten largest clonotypes hold roughly 10% of the sample.

About this clone: Its antigen has not been determined. No base quality values were provided; no much bigger clone lies one nucleotide off.

Points the paper makes about the study in general: Baseline TCR diversity was reported to be lower in newly diagnosed patients than in healthy donors and to be lower still in relapsed/refractory patients. A significant rise by C4D1 was seen in CD4+ but not CD8+ TCR diversity (p=0.0027 vs p=0.16), with the rise being most apparent in complete responders (p=0.02). Baseline diversity similar to that of newly diagnosed patients was observed in trial patients achieving complete response, whereas significantly lower diversity was observed in partial responders and progressors. Only a single clinical trial cohort was studied, and what caused the repertoire differences, possibly disease activity or prior therapy, remained undefined. Lower diversity was seen in patients whose nivolumab began less than 1 year after ASCT, and these patients were left out of later analyses so that immune reconstitution would not confound the results.

The sample's time point, from its label and the paper: cycle 1 day 1 (C1D1), immediately before nivolumab initiation. Relapse after autologous stem cell transplantation had occurred in all trial patients, and cohorts A, B and C were distinguished by prior brentuximab vedotin exposure. A total of 50 to 70 patients with relapsed/refractory classical Hodgkin lymphoma made up the trial cohort, and each patient's best overall response was complete response, partial response or progressive disease. Trial patients were treated with single-agent nivolumab in the multi-cohort phase II CheckMate 205 trial. An independent review committee assessed best overall response by applying the 2007 International Working Group response criteria. Trial PBMCs were obtained immediately prior to nivolumab initiation (C1D1) and on therapy at cycle 2 day 1 and cycle 4 day 1. Peripheral blood was collected in 8 mL Vacutainer Cell Preparation Tubes, from which PBMCs were isolated by centrifugation and then cryopreserved.

The receptor chain draws on TRBV10-3 and TRBJ1-4; 8 nucleotides in the junction match TRBD1. The input for sequencing was peripheral blood mononuclear cells (PBMCs), taken at baseline. The origin of this receptor is a human donor with classical Hodgkin lymphoma. CDR3 region: CAITDRVNEKLFF. The nucleotide sequence is TGTGCCATCACGGACAGGGTGAATGAAAAACTGTTTTTT.